These T cell receptor beta chains were read from a single sample in a study of blood T cell repertoires in COVID-19. Only in-frame clones appear in the TCRdb table, and some are missing; sequencing was by immunoSEQ multiplex PCR. The sample yields about 300,000 clones, more than 75% seen once. Sequenced sample: PBMCs or T cells enriched from blood (not recorded which). The origin of the receptors is a man aged 25 to 45 who had recovered from COVID-19. The CDR3 runs from the conserved cysteine through the conserved F or W. A D gene is named only where the DNA matches it firmly. Size values are once, few and many counts, or a class for expanded clones, and some rows have none.

J gene,V gene,D gene,clone size,CDR3 DNA,CDR3 protein
TRBJ2-7,TRBV7-2,TRBD2,NA,TGTGCCAGCAGCCCCAGCCCGGGACTAGTCTCTACGGAGCAGTACTTC,CASSPSPGLVSTEQYF
TRBJ2-3,TRBV5-5,TRBD2,NA,TGTGCCAGCAGCTTGGGACTAGCGGGAGCCGGCACAGATACGCAGTATTTT,CASSLGLAGAGTDTQYF
TRBJ1-5,TRBV7-9,TRBD1,NA,TGTGCCAGCAGCCTCGGCCCAGGGGGGAATCAGCCCCAGCATTTT,CASSLGPGGNQPQHF
TRBJ1-4,TRBV5-5,NA,NA,TGTGCCAGCAGCTTGGCCGTCTACAGTTTTAATGAAAAACTGTTTTTT,CASSLAVYSFNEKLFF
TRBJ1-2,TRBV19,TRBD1,few,TGTGCCAGTATTCAGTTGGGACAGGTTTATGGCTACACCTTC,CASIQLGQVYGYTF
TRBJ2-5,TRBV9,TRBD2,NA,TGTGCCAGCAGCGGAAGTGTAGCGGGGGGCCTATACTTC,CASSGSVAGGLYF
TRBJ1-4,TRBV27,NA,NA,TGTGCCAGCAGCACCACAGGGTTTAATGAAAAACTGTTTTTT,CASSTTGFNEKLFF
TRBJ2-1,TRBV28,TRBD2,NA,TGTGCCAGCAGTACCCCGGGACTAGCACTGAATGAGCAGTTCTTC,CASSTPGLALNEQFF
TRBJ1-4,TRBV21-1,NA,NA,TGTGCCAGCAGTCCCACAGGGGGCCATGAAAAACTGTTTTTT,CASSPTGGHEKLFF
TRBJ2-5,TRBV18,TRBD1,NA,TGTGCCAGCTCACCAAGACAGGGTCAAGAGACCCAGTACTTC,CASSPRQGQETQYF
TRBJ2-7,TRBV7-9,TRBD1,NA,TGTGCCAGCAGCTTAGCGCTGGGGACAGTCGCTTACGAGCAGTACTTC,CASSLALGTVAYEQYF
TRBJ2-6,TRBV14,NA,NA,TGTGCCAGCAGCCCCGACAGGGGACTAACTGGGGCCAACGTCCTGACTTTC,CASSPDRGLTGANVLTF
TRBJ1-3,TRBV7-2,NA,NA,TGTGCCAGCAGCTTAGCGACAGCCTCTGGAAACACCATATATTTT,CASSLATASGNTIYF
TRBJ1-1,TRBV12-3/TRBV12-4,NA,NA,TGTGCCAGCAAGCTGAACACTGAAGCTTTCTTT,CASKLNTEAFF
TRBJ1-5,TRBV2,NA,NA,TGTGCCAGCAGTATGCAGGGGTATCAGCCCCAGCATTTT,CASSMQGYQPQHF
TRBJ2-1,TRBV5-1,NA,NA,TGCGCCAGCAGCCCCGGACAGACCTCCTACAATGAGCAGTTCTTC,CASSPGQTSYNEQFF
TRBJ1-6,TRBV7-2,TRBD1,NA,TGTGCCAGCAGCACCGGACAGGGCTCCTATAATTCACCCCTCCACTTT,CASSTGQGSYNSPLHF
TRBJ1-1,TRBV6-1,TRBD1,once,TGTGCCAGCAGTGATTGGGACAGGGGGCTTGCTGAAGCTTTCTTT,CASSDWDRGLAEAFF
TRBJ2-7,TRBV11-2,TRBD2,NA,TGTGCCAGCAGGTATTTAGCGGGAAGCTCCTACGAGCAGTACTTC,CASRYLAGSSYEQYF
TRBJ1-2,TRBV5-1,TRBD1,NA,TGCGCCAGCAGCTGGACCGCAGGGGGGAACTATGGCTACACCTTC,CASSWTAGGNYGYTF
TRBJ2-5,TRBV6-5,NA,NA,TGTGCCAGCAGCTTTCGGACAGAGGGAGAGACCCAGTACTTC,CASSFRTEGETQYF
TRBJ1-5,TRBV15,NA,NA,TGTGCCACCAGCAGAGATAGGGGTCCCAATCAGCCCCAGCATTTT,CATSRDRGPNQPQHF
TRBJ2-1,TRBV29-1,NA,NA,TGCAGCGTTGAAGATCCCCGGGGTGAGAGTGAGCAGTTCTTC,CSVEDPRGESEQFF
TRBJ1-2,TRBV12-3/TRBV12-4,NA,NA,TGTGCCAGCAGATGGGGACTGAGCTATGGCTACACCTTC,CASRWGLSYGYTF
TRBJ2-1,TRBV19,NA,NA,TGTGCCAGTAGAAAGACAGGAAATGAGCAGTTCTTC,CASRKTGNEQFF
TRBJ2-1,TRBV7-9,NA,NA,TGTGCCAGCAGCTTAGTTAGGGGGACAAAAGACAGTCAGTTCTTC,CASSLVRGTKDSQFF
TRBJ1-4,TRBV18,NA,NA,TGTGCCAGCTCACCACGGAAAGGCCCTAAGACAAGTGAAAAACTGTTTTTT,CASSPRKGPKTSEKLFF
TRBJ1-5,TRBV10-3,TRBD1,NA,TGTGCCATCAGTGAGTCCCGGGGACAGGCCGTAGCGCCCCAGCATTTT,CAISESRGQAVAPQHF
TRBJ2-5,TRBV21-1,NA,once,TGTGCCAGCAGCAAAGTTGTCTCAGGACAAGAGACCCAGTACTTC,CASSKVVSGQETQYF
TRBJ2-5,TRBV7-2,TRBD1,NA,TGTGCCAGCAGCATTGACAGGGGCAGGGAGACCCAGTACTTC,CASSIDRGRETQYF
TRBJ2-2,TRBV27,TRBD2,NA,TGTGCCACCAAGGGGACTAGCGGGCCCGGAGGAGGGGAGCTGTTTTTT,CATKGTSGPGGGELFF
TRBJ2-7,TRBV12-3/TRBV12-4,NA,NA,TGTGCCAGCAGTGCTGACTCCCAGGGAGAGCAGTACTTC,CASSADSQGEQYF
TRBJ2-5,TRBV28,TRBD2,NA,TGTGCCAGCTATACGAGCGGGGGCCGCCGGGAGACCCAGTACTTC,CASYTSGGRRETQYF
TRBJ1-2,TRBV29-1,TRBD1,few,TGCAGCGTGGCCCGGGACAGCTATGGCTACACCTTC,CSVARDSYGYTF
TRBJ2-1,TRBV27,NA,once,TGTGCCAGCAGTTTAGCAGGGTCCCCCTACAATGAGCAGTTCTTC,CASSLAGSPYNEQFF
TRBJ1-3,TRBV2,NA,NA,TGTGCCAGCAGTGAAGCGGTAGGCAGGGTCTCTGGAAACACCATATATTTT,CASSEAVGRVSGNTIYF
TRBJ2-5,TRBV5-1,TRBD1,once,TGCGCCAGCAGCTCCGGGACAGGACCCCAAGAGACCCAGTACTTC,CASSSGTGPQETQYF
TRBJ1-6,TRBV19,TRBD1,few,TGTGCCAGTAGTATATTGGGACAGGGGTACCGGAGTTCACCCCTCCACTTT,CASSILGQGYRSSPLHF
TRBJ1-2,TRBV5-1,TRBD1,NA,TGCGCCAGCAGCCCCGAGGGGGCAGGGGGCTATGGCTACACCTTC,CASSPEGAGGYGYTF
TRBJ2-7,TRBV7-6,NA,few,TGTGCCAGCAGCTCAGGGGTCGAGCAGTACTTC,CASSSGVEQYF
TRBJ1-2,TRBV28,NA,NA,TGTGCCAGCACCCCGGGCGGGAGCACACAACCCTATGGCTACACCTTC,CASTPGGSTQPYGYTF
TRBJ1-2,TRBV6-1,NA,NA,TGTGCCAGCAGTGAAAGACAGCCGAACTATGGCTACACCTTC,CASSERQPNYGYTF
TRBJ1-5,TRBV7-9,NA,NA,TGTGCCAGCAGCTTAGGCAGGGGAAGCAATCAGCCCCAGCATTTT,CASSLGRGSNQPQHF
TRBJ2-7,TRBV30,NA,NA,TGTGCCTGGAGTGGACAGGCCAATTTCGTCCAGTACTTC,CAWSGQANFVQYF
TRBJ1-3,TRBV29-1,TRBD1,NA,TGCAGCCACTCTACTACAGGGGACCCTGGAAACACCATATATTTT,CSHSTTGDPGNTIYF
TRBJ1-4,TRBV9,NA,once,TGTGCCAGCAGCGCGGACACGGGGGGCTCCAATGAAAAACTGTTTTTT,CASSADTGGSNEKLFF
TRBJ2-2,TRBV29-1,TRBD2,NA,TGCAGCGCCCTGCCGGGGGGGGCCGGGGAGCTGTTTTTT,CSALPGGAGELFF